A selection of T cell receptor beta chains follows, all from one sample in a study of PD-1 blockade in classical Hodgkin lymphoma. Using immunoSEQ multiplex PCR, the repertoire was profiled, and TCRdb retains in-frame clones only, with some absent. The sample records some 27,000 clones, 80% to 95% being singletons. The sample consisted of peripheral blood mononuclear cells (PBMCs). The receptors were sampled from a human donor with classical Hodgkin lymphoma. The conserved cysteine and the conserved F or W are not part of the CDR3 here.

V	J	CDR3
TRBV5-4	TRBJ1-1	ASSPGQTNTEAF
TRBV10-1	TRBJ2-2	ASTRDRNTGELF
TRBV19	TRBJ1-5	ASSIIGGPNQPQH
TRBV4-1	TRBJ1-2	ASSQDPQGNYGYT
TRBV7-9	TRBJ2-1	ASSPPGTSYNEQF
TRBV2	TRBJ2-3	ASSANRGRTDTQY
TRBV5-6	TRBJ1-1	ASSWRTLMVNTEAF
TRBV6-4	TRBJ2-3	ASSELAGDGVTQY
TRBV19	TRBJ1-5	ASSTSSNQPQH
TRBV7-2	TRBJ2-1	ASSSRTSGSTEQF
TRBV28	TRBJ2-7	ASSGPEQY
TRBV28	TRBJ1-5	ASRPGSQPQH
TRBV7-6	TRBJ2-2	ASSLMGQANTGELF
TRBV15	TRBJ2-5	ATSAHLGYQETQY
TRBV5-1	TRBJ2-1	ASSIQGTYNEQF
TRBV7-2	TRBJ2-3	ASSLARGRTDTQY
TRBV9	TRBJ2-5	ASSVETGEGETQY
TRBV19	TRBJ2-1	ASSPRDSHQF
TRBV5-4	TRBJ2-3	ASSLRTGGSDTQY
TRBV5-4	TRBJ2-7	ASSSGLAAYEQY
TRBV7-9	TRBJ2-7	ASSLIYEQY
TRBV18	TRBJ1-2	ASSPGQGAYGYT
TRBV5-1	TRBJ2-7	ASSLARAGSTPYEQY
TRBV19	TRBJ2-4	ASSTWDTAKNIQY
TRBV7-9	TRBJ2-1	ATLPAGTPYNEQF
TRBV7-2	TRBJ1-2	ASSTPGGFWGYT
TRBV29-1	TRBJ1-2	SVEIIRGTGYT
TRBV18	TRBJ1-4	ASSPSSNEKLF
TRBV7-8	TRBJ2-5	ASSLSQTQY
TRBV7-3	TRBJ2-5	ASSLNGRAQETQY
TRBV5-1	TRBJ2-1	ASSLVASGRTTSNNEQF
TRBV11-2	TRBJ2-3	ASSLVQASTDTQY
TRBV29-1	TRBJ2-4	STIVGGHGIQY
TRBV4-3	TRBJ1-2	ASSPGTRYYGYT
TRBV19	TRBJ1-2	ASSNQGRSYGYT
TRBV5-4	TRBJ2-7	ASSSGLAGTYEQY
TRBV5-1	TRBJ2-7	ASSLGVGAAYEQY
TRBV5-1	TRBJ1-6	ASSLVFSDSYNSPLH
TRBV5-4	TRBJ1-1	ASSLRGRTEAF
TRBV27	TRBJ2-3	ASRQTRGGADTQY
TRBV12-5	TRBJ2-3	ASGFGDQAGGDTQY
TRBV10-3	TRBJ2-6	AISEPGQSTSGANVLT
TRBV9	TRBJ2-5	ASSVGVAGAKETQY
TRBV5-4	TRBJ2-2	ASSAQRMNTGELF
TRBV4-2	TRBJ2-5	ASSQGTSGQETQY
TRBV18	TRBJ2-7	ASSPKGGYEQY
TRBV28	TRBJ2-7	ASIEGLAGSYEQY
TRBV2	TRBJ1-5	ASNGGSNQPQH
TRBV7-6	TRBJ2-1	ASSPHIRTSGSYNEQF
TRBV5-1	TRBJ2-2	ASRLLQGPNTGELF
TRBV5-1	TRBJ2-3	ASSSTGLGTDTQY
TRBV10-1	TRBJ1-4	ASSESGIPGKLF